The 29 T cell receptor beta chains listed next were all sequenced from one sample in a study of blood T cell repertoires in COVID-19. Assay used: immunoSEQ multiplex PCR; TCRdb lists only in-frame clones, some missing. The repertoire includes 250,000 to 350,000 clones, over 75% of them detected once, and roughly 4% sits in the top ten. The source material was peripheral blood. These receptor sequences come from a woman aged 45 to 65 with active or convalescent COVID-19.

The rearrangement uses TRBV7-2 and TRBJ2-7; D gene ambiguous. Germline CDR1 and CDR2: SGHTA and FQGNSA. Between the trimmed V and J ends, which lost 1 base and 3 bases, there was a span of 4 bases. The CDR3 is 12 amino acids. CDR3 sequence: CASSLVGYEQYF. The CDR3 region has the DNA TGTGCCAGCAGCTTAGTCGGCTACGAGCAGTACTTC.

The chain is built from TRBV7-6 and TRBJ1-3; D is undetermined. V was trimmed by 2 bases and J by 1 base, leaving 6 bases between them. The CDR3 extends over 14 amino acids. Germline V gene data show CDR1 as SGHVS and CDR2 as FNYEAQ. The CDR3 coding sequence is TGTGCCAGCAGCTTATCGGTTTCTGGAAACACCATATATTTT. Translated: CASSLSVSGNTIYF.

V is TRBV11-1 and J is TRBJ2-7, with no clear D. Trimming removed 4 bases at V and 6 bases at J, with 7 bases between. Germline V gene data show CDR1 as SGHAT and CDR2 as FQDESV (reference sequence). This CDR3 comprises 11 residues. The CDR3 region has the DNA TGTGCCAGCAGCTCTTATCTCGAGCAGTACTTC. The encoded protein is CASSSYLEQYF.

The chain couples TRBV12-3 or TRBV12-4 to TRBJ1-2; D is undetermined. The CDR3 sequence is 13 residues long. The V and J ends lost 1 base and 7 bases respectively, with 10 bases between them. CDR3 nucleotides: TGTGCCAGCAGTTTAGGGGCGTCTGGTGGCTACACCTTC. Translated: CASSLGASGGYTF.

J is TRBJ2-1 and V is TRBV2, with 10 bases that match TRBD2. The junction had 4 bases not matched to a gene; V was cut back by 4 bases and J by 4 bases. The CDR3 covers 15 residues. Germline V gives CDR1 SNHLY, CDR2 FYNNEI. CDR3 bases: TGTGCCAGCAGTGTTTCGACTAGCGGGTACAATGAGCAGTTCTTC. Its translation is CASSVSTSGYNEQFF.

The J gene is TRBJ2-2, the V gene TRBV12-3 or TRBV12-4; D is ambiguous. The germline V and J ends were trimmed by 5 bases and 7 bases, with 8 bases remaining between them. This CDR3 region has 12 residues. The CDR3 region is CASSPLFGELFF. As DNA, the CDR3 is TGTGCCAGCAGTCCCCTTTTCGGGGAGCTGTTTTTT.

J is TRBJ2-7 and V is TRBV9, with D maybe TRBD2 (7 bases). The germline gives CDR1 SGDLS, CDR2 YYNGEE. This CDR3 comprises 14 residues. Trimming removed 4 bases from V and 3 bases from J, with 14 bases in between. The CDR3 sequence is CASSPGGPLYEQYF. In DNA form, the CDR3 reads TGTGCCAGCAGCCCCGGGGGGCCCCTCTACGAGCAGTACTTC.

The rearrangement joins TRBV11-3 to TRBJ1-3; 7 nucleotides match TRBD1. This CDR3 spans 20 amino acids. V lost 5 bases to trimming and J lost 0 bases; unmatched junction nucleotides: 19. Germline V CDR1 and CDR2: SGHNT, YENEEA. The CDR3 nucleotides read TGTGCCAGCAGCCAAGAGCAGGAGGTCCCGACAGGGAGCTCTGGAAACACCATATATTTT. Residues: CASSQEQEVPTGSSGNTIYF.

V usage is TRBV20-1 and J usage is TRBJ1-1; perhaps TRBD1 as D (5 bases). CDR3 length equals 11 residues. Germline CDR1 reads DFQATT; CDR2 reads SNEGSKA (reference sequence). V was cut by 6 bases and J by 7 bases, with 12 bases left in between. Here the CDR3 reads CSAPSDSEAFF. CDR3 DNA: TGCAGTGCGCCTTCCGACAGTGAAGCTTTCTTT.

CDR3 sequence: CASSEDRGKLFF. CDR3 in DNA: TGTGCCAGCAGTGAAGATCGGGGGAAACTGTTTTTT. The rearrangement links TRBV2 to TRBJ1-4; the D gene is possibly TRBD1 (5 bases). The CDR3 is made up of 12 amino acids. Per germline, CDR1 SNHLY and CDR2 FYNNEI. The V and J ends lost 1 base and 11 bases respectively, with 8 bases between them.

The V and J genes are TRBV5-1 and TRBJ2-7; no firm D call. Trimming stripped 4 bases from V and 6 bases from J, with 14 bases between. The CDR3 loop spans 13 amino acids. Per germline, CDR1 SGHRS and CDR2 YFSETQ. DNA for the CDR3: TGCGCCAGCAGCCCACCGACTCTCCTCGAGCAGTACTTC. This gives the protein CASSPPTLLEQYF.

This chain uses TRBV7-2 with TRBJ2-1, with 10 bases aligning to TRBD1. The CDR3 length is 16 residues. J lost 4 bases, V lost 1 base, and 4 bases had no gene match. The V gene's germline CDR1 is SGHTA and CDR2 FQGNSA. The CDR3 nucleotides are TGTGCCAGCAGCTTAGGACAGGGGGCGCTTTACAATGAGCAGTTCTTC. Amino acids: CASSLGQGALYNEQFF.

This clone was seen just once. This chain uses TRBV10-3 with TRBJ2-2, with TRBD1 matching 9 bases. The CDR3 has 14 residues. Trimming removed 8 bases from V and 6 bases from J; junction bases left unmatched: 7. From germline, CDR1 is ENHRY and CDR2 SYGVKD. CDR3 loop: CAIGPTGGAGELFF. The CDR3 DNA reads as TGTGCCATCGGACCGACAGGGGGGGCCGGGGAGCTGTTTTTT.

This clone was seen ten or more times. The chain uses TRBV4-3 and TRBJ1-2; perhaps TRBD1 as D (5 bases). Germline loops: CDR1 LGHNA, CDR2 YSLEER. The V end was cut by 0 bases, the J end by 8 bases, with 16 bases between. CDR3 length: 15 amino acids. The CDR3: CASSQDLGLPTGYTF. DNA for the CDR3: TGCGCCAGCAGCCAAGACTTGGGGCTGCCTACCGGCTACACCTTC.

This rearrangement joins TRBV5-1 to TRBJ2-5, with 7 nucleotides matching TRBD1. The germline gives CDR1 SGHRS, CDR2 YFSETQ. CDR3 size: 15 residues. The junction had 13 bases not matched to a gene; V was cut back by 5 bases and J by 6 bases. CDR3 region: CASRSETGFVKTQYF. DNA of the CDR3: TGCGCCAGCAGATCCGAGACAGGGTTCGTCAAGACCCAGTACTTC.

The CDR3 reads CASSRDTSGNTIYF. CDR3 DNA sequence: TGTGCCAGCAGCCGCGACACCTCTGGAAACACCATATATTTT. The chain joins TRBV7-9 to TRBJ1-3; D remains ambiguous. The CDR3 loop spans 14 amino acids. The V end lost 5 bases, the J end lost 0 bases, and 8 bases lay between the germline ends. CDR1 is SEHNR, CDR2 FQNEAQ, per germline (reference sequence). The full variable domain, its missing parts supplied by reference TRBV7-9 and TRBJ1-3, is DTGVSQNPRHKITKRGQNVTFRCDPISEHNRLYWYRQTLGQGPEFLTYFQNEAQLEKSRLLSDRFSAERPKGSFSTLEIQRTEQGDSAMYLCASSRDTSGNTIYFGEGSWLTVV.

This clone has a single count. CDR3 nucleotide sequence: TGCGCCAGCAGATCGGACAGGATCTACGAGCAGTACTTC. Translation gives CASRSDRIYEQYF. The J gene is TRBJ2-7, the V gene TRBV5-1, with TRBD1 matching over 7 bases. Germline CDR1 and CDR2: SGHRS and YFSETQ. V was pared by 5 bases and J by 3 bases, with 5 bases of the junction left unmatched. The CDR3 has 13 residues.

The CDR3, as DNA: TGCAGCGTCCCCCGTAAGGGGGCATTGAACACTGAAGCTTTCTTT. It codes for CSVPRKGALNTEAFF. This chain joins TRBV29-1 and TRBJ1-1; 7 bases align to TRBD1. Germline values: CDR1 SQVTM, CDR2 ANQGSEA. The V and J ends lost 6 bases and 0 bases, in that order; junction bases with no gene match: 10. The CDR3 contains 15 residues.

The chain uses TRBV27 and TRBJ2-1; TRBD2 matches 10 bases. Germline lookup yields CDR1 MNHEY and CDR2 SMNVEV (reference sequence). The CDR3 has 15 amino acids. J lost 8 bases, V lost 5 bases, and 9 bases had no gene match. The CDR3 DNA reads as TGTGCCAGCAGTGGGCCTCTAGCGGGAGAGGATGAGCAGTTCTTC. It encodes CASSGPLAGEDEQFF.

This clone was counted once. The chain combines TRBV12-3 or TRBV12-4 with TRBJ1-3; D remains unclear. CDR3 length equals 12 residues. Trimming took 5 bases from V and 7 from J, leaving 9 bases between them. The CDR3 nucleotides read TGTGCCAGCAGTCTTTGGCGGAACACCATATATTTT. Its protein product is CASSLWRNTIYF.

The chain recombines TRBV28 with TRBJ2-7, with TRBD2 identical over 9 bases. Per the germline V gene, CDR1 is MDHEN and CDR2 is SYDVKM. This CDR3 has 17 residues. V shed 3 bases and J 4 bases; nucleotides not matched to a gene: 13. DNA for the CDR3: TGTGCCAGCAGTTTGACTGCCGGGACTAGCAGAGATTACGAGCAGTACTTC. This gives the protein CASSLTAGTSRDYEQYF.

This chain joins TRBV5-4 and TRBJ2-7; 10 nucleotides align to TRBD2. CDR1 and CDR2 from the germline V gene are SGHNT and YYREEE (reference sequence). The junction had 6 bases not matched to a gene; V was cut back by 4 bases and J by 5 bases. The CDR3 runs to 14 residues. In DNA form, the CDR3 reads TGTGCCAGCAGCACGCCCGGGACTAGCGACGAGCAGTACTTC. Its translation is CASSTPGTSDEQYF.

V gene TRBV28 combines with J gene TRBJ2-7; 7 nucleotides line up with TRBD1. Germline V gene sequence: CDR1 MDHEN, CDR2 SYDVKM. The CDR3 is 13 residues long. V trimming: 6 bases; J trimming: 1 base; junction bases outside the gene matches: 3. The CDR3 nucleotides are TGTGCCAGCAGAACGACAGGGTCCTACGAGCAGTACTTC. This sequence encodes CASRTTGSYEQYF.

The CDR3 sequence: CASSLDSRYNEQFF. As DNA, the CDR3 is TGTGCCAGCAGCTTAGACAGTCGCTACAATGAGCAGTTCTTC. This chain uses TRBV7-2 with TRBJ2-1; D not resolved. V lost 1 base and J 3 bases, leaving 7 bases between the germline ends. The CDR3 spans 14 residues. Germline loops: CDR1 SGHTA, CDR2 FQGNSA.

This clone has just one count. V is TRBV5-1 and J is TRBJ2-6, with 7 positions matching TRBD2. CDR3 size: 16 residues. The germline CDR1 and CDR2 sequences are SGHRS and YFSETQ. Unmatched junction bases numbered 4, after V lost 2 bases and J lost 2 bases. The CDR3 loop is CASSLREATGANVLTF. In DNA, the CDR3 is TGCGCCAGCAGCTTACGGGAGGCGACTGGGGCCAACGTCCTGACTTTC.

The chain joins TRBV3-1 (or the pseudogene TRBV3-2) to TRBJ2-2, with 13 bases aligning to TRBD2. Germline V gene lookup returns CDR1 LGHDT and CDR2 YNNKEL (reference sequence). Trimming cost V 3 bases and J 4 bases; bases outside gene matches: 11. There are 19 residues in the CDR3. CDR3 sequence: CASSQDTSGRARTTGELFF. The CDR3 DNA reads as TGTGCCAGCAGCCAGGATACTAGCGGGAGGGCCAGGACCACCGGGGAGCTGTTTTTT.

Written as DNA, the CDR3 is TGTGCCAGTAGTATACTGGGGCCGAACACTGAAGCTTTCTTT. This sequence encodes CASSILGPNTEAFF. This chain joins TRBV19 and TRBJ1-1; D possibly corresponds to TRBD1 (5 bases). Germline V gene lookup returns CDR1 LNHDA and CDR2 SQIVND (reference sequence). The CDR3 is 14 amino acids. Trimming pared 2 bases from V and 1 base from J, leaving 8 bases between.

The V call is TRBV6-5, the J call TRBJ2-5, with 7 bases aligning to TRBD1. CDR1 and CDR2 (germline): MNHEY, SVGAGI. With V trimmed by 7 bases and J by 4 bases, 3 bases remained unmatched. The CDR3 runs to 12 residues. The CDR3 spells CASKGGGETQYF. The CDR3 DNA is TGTGCCAGCAAAGGGGGCGGAGAGACCCAGTACTTC.

The chain joins TRBV5-1 to TRBJ2-1; a possible D gene is TRBD2 (5 bases). V dropped 0 bases and J dropped 10 bases, with 8 bases sitting between them. Germline CDR1 is SGHRS and CDR2 is YFSETQ. The CDR3 is 12 residues long. CDR3 protein: CASSLERLEQFF. The CDR3 DNA sequence: TGCGCCAGCAGCTTGGAGCGGTTGGAGCAGTTCTTC.